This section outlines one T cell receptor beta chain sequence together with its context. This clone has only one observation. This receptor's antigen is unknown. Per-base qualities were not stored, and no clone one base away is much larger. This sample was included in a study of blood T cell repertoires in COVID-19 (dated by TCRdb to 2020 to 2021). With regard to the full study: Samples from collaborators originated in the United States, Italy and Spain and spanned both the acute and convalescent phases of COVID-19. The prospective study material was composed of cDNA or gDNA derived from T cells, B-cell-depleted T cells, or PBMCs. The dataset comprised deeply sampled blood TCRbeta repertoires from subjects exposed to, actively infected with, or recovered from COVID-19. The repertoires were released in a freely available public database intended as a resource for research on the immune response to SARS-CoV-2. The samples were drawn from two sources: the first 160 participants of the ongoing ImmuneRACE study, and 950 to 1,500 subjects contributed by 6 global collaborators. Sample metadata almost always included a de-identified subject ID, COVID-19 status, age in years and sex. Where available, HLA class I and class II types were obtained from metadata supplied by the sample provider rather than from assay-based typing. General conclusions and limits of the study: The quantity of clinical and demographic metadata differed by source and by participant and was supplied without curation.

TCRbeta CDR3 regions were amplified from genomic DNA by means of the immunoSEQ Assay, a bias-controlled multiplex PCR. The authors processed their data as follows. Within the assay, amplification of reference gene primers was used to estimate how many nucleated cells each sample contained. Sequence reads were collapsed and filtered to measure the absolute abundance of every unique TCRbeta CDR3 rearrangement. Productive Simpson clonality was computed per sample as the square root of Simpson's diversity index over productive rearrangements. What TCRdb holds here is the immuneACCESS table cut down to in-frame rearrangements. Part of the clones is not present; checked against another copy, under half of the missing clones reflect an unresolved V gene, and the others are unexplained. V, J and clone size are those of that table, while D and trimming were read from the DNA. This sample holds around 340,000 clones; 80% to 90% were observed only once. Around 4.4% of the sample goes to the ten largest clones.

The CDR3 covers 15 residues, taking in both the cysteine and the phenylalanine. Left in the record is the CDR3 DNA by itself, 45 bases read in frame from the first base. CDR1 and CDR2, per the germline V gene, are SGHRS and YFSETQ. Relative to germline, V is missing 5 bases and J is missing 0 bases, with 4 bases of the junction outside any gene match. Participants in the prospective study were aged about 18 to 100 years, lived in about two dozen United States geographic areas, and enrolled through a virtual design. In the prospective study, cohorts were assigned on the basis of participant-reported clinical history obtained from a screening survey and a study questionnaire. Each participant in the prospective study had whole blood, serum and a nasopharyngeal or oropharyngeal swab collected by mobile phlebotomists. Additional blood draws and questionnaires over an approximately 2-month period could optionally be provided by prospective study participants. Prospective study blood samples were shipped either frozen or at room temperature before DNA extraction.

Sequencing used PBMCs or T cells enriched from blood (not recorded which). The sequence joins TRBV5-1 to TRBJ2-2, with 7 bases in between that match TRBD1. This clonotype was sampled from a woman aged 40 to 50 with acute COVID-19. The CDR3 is CASRRDSSNTGELFF. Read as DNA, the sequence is TGCGCCAGCAGACGGGACAGTTCGAACACCGGGGAGCTGTTTTTT.